A single sample gave rise to the 2 T cell receptor beta chains below, sequenced in a study of blood T cell repertoires in COVID-19. The repertoire was sequenced with immunoSEQ multiplex PCR; TCRdb's copy has only in-frame clones and lacks some. The sample yields 190,000 or so clones, roughly 90% seen once. Material for sequencing was PBMCs or T cells enriched from blood (not recorded which). The receptors here all came from a man aged 18 to 35 with acute COVID-19.

This clone has just a few counts. The chain combines TRBV7-2 with TRBJ2-7, with 10 nucleotides matching TRBD2. After removal of 5 bases from V and 7 bases from J, the junction contained 8 bases not matched to a gene. This CDR3 spans 14 amino acids. CDR1 and CDR2 (germline): SGHTA, FQGNSA. The CDR3 loop is CASSPLAGIDEQYF. CDR3 nucleotide sequence: TGTGCCAGCAGCCCACTAGCGGGAATCGATGAGCAGTACTTC.

The chain combines TRBV4-2 with TRBJ2-1, with 7 positions matching TRBD2. Germline lookup yields CDR1 LGHNA and CDR2 YNFKEQ. V shed 1 base and J 1 base; nucleotides not matched to a gene: 4. CDR3 length: 16 amino acids. CDR3 DNA sequence: TGTGCCAGCAGCCAAGTTCCAGCGGGATCCTACAATGAGCAGTTCTTC. Translating it yields CASSQVPAGSYNEQFF.